Each of the 20 T cell receptor beta chains below was sequenced from the same sample in a study of T cells in Graves' hyperthyroidism and ophthalmopathy. Authors of the study amplified TCR beta CDR3 regions from RNA transcripts. First-round RT-PCR with HTBI primers amplified the TCR CDR3 region. MiXCR, applied by TCRdb to the multiplex PCR reads, yields one record per CDR3 protein. The repertoire consists of fewer than 110,000 distinct CDR3 sequences, with about half occurring once and the leading ten covering roughly 24%. Specimen: blood. The receptors here all came from a man aged 35 to 55 with Graves' hyperthyroidism.

A remark on this clonotype: One end of the junction varies from germline; a read error may be responsible. This sequence joins TRBV7-7 and TRBJ1-5; the D is unclear. Germline CDR1 reads SSHAT; CDR2 reads FNYEAQ (reference sequence). This CDR3 is built from 16 residues. CDR3 region: CASSLRPPGPGQPQHF. In nucleotides, the CDR3 is TGTGCTAGCAGCCTCCGACCTCCTGGGCCGGGTCAGCCCCAGCATTTT.

Comments on this clonotype: One junction end does not reproduce the germline sequence, and a read error may be involved. This chain uses TRBV7-6 with TRBJ2-7; the D call may be TRBD1 or TRBD2 (5 bases each). This CDR3 has 15 residues. Germline V gene lookup returns CDR1 SGHVS and CDR2 FNYEAQ. The CDR3 bases are TGTGCCAGCAGTCAAAACTGGGGCCGCCCCGGGGAGCTGTACTTC. It encodes CASSQNWGRPGELYF.

Note on this clonotype: Compared with germline, one end of the junction differs, possibly owing to a read error. The chain joins TRBV15 to TRBJ1-5, with TRBD1 as a possible D gene (5 bases). The CDR3 is made up of 16 amino acids. CDR1 is LNHNV and CDR2 is YYDKDF in the germline V gene (reference sequence). CDR3 region: CATSGGLRNSKQPQHF. DNA of the CDR3: TGTGCCACCAGCGGGGGGTTGAGAAATAGCAAGCAGCCCCAGCATTTT. Supplemented by reference TRBV15 and TRBJ1-5, the full variable domain reads DAMVIQNPRYQVTQFGKPVTLSCSQTLNHNVMYWYQQKSSQAPKLLFHYYDKDFNNEADTPDNFQSRRPNTSFCFLDIRSPGLGDTAMYLCATSGGLRNSKQPQHFGDGTRLSIL.

The rearrangement joins TRBV7-8 to TRBJ2-7, with 7 positions matching TRBD1. This CDR3 has 13 residues. Germline trimming cut 8 bases from V and 4 bases from J; bases unmatched to any gene: 8. Per germline, CDR1 SGHVS and CDR2 FQNEAQ. CDR3 in DNA: TGTGCCAGCCGCCTGAGGGGGCGTTACGAGCAGTACTTC. It translates to CASRLRGRYEQYF.

Details on this clonotype: This clone may be a read error of a much larger clone one base away. This chain links TRBV6-2 or TRBV6-3 with TRBJ1-1, with D uncertain. The CDR3 sequence is 12 residues long. The germline gives CDR1 MNHEY, CDR2 SVGEGT. The germline V and J ends were trimmed by 6 bases and 8 bases, with 13 bases remaining between them. DNA of the CDR3: TGTGCCAGCAGCACACTCAGCCGAGAAGCTTTCTTT. It codes for CASSTLSREAFF.

This clonotype showed up many times. This CDR3 is CASSRLAGAYEQFF. The CDR3 coding sequence is TGTGCCAGCAGTCGACTAGCGGGAGCATATGAGCAGTTCTTC. The chain uses TRBV6-5 and TRBJ2-1; TRBD2 agrees at 12 bases. J gave up 8 bases and V 5 bases, and 4 bases lay outside the gene matches. Per the germline V gene, CDR1 is MNHEY and CDR2 is SVGAGI. This CDR3 contains 14 residues.

In its sample, this clonotype was seen many times. The rearrangement uses TRBV11-1 and TRBJ2-1; the D call may be TRBD1 or TRBD2 (5 bases each). The V end lost 4 bases, the J end lost 8 bases, and 15 bases lay between the germline ends. The CDR3 totals 14 residues. Germline loops: CDR1 SGHAT, CDR2 FQDESV (reference sequence). The CDR3 is CASSSTGRGYEQFF. CDR3 DNA sequence: TGTGCCAGCAGCTCAACCGGTCGGGGCTATGAGCAGTTCTTC. Combining the CDR3 with reference TRBV11-1 and TRBJ2-1 gives the whole variable domain EAEVAQSPRYKITEKSQAVAFWCDPISGHATLYWYRQILGQGPELLVQFQDESVVDDSQLPKDRFSAERLKGVDSTLKIQPAELGDSAMYLCASSSTGRGYEQFFGPGTRLTVL.

This clonotype was seen many times. The chain uses TRBV6-5 and TRBJ1-1; weak D call: TRBD1 (5 bases). Germline CDR1 reads MNHEY; CDR2 reads SVGAGI. Trimming pared 1 base from V and 4 bases from J, leaving 10 bases between. The CDR3 runs 14 residues. CDR3 in amino acids: CASSYLGRITEAFF. The CDR3 region has the DNA TGTGCCAGCAGTTACTTGGGGCGGATCACTGAAGCTTTCTTT.

This clonotype was detected many times. The junction departs from the called germline gene at one end, perhaps through a read error. The chain has TRBV29-1 and TRBJ2-3; a possible D gene is TRBD2 (5 bases). CDR1 is SQVTM, CDR2 ANQGSEA, per germline. The CDR3 covers 8 residues. CDR3 nucleotide sequence: TGCAGCGTTGAAACGGAGGACTTT. It specifies CSVETEDF.

The chain links TRBV14 to TRBJ2-1; the match to TRBD2 covers 15 bases. Germline values: CDR1 SGHDN, CDR2 FVKESK. The J segment lost 8 bases and the V segment lost 6 bases, leaving 5 bases of the junction unmatched. The CDR3 spans 15 residues. The CDR3 bases are TGTGCCAGCAGTTCCGGGACTAGCGGGAGGTATGAGCAGTTCTTC. Translated: CASSSGTSGRYEQFF.

In this sample, this clonotype turned up many times. The rearrangement uses TRBV20-1 and TRBJ1-2; no clear D gene. The V and J ends lost 3 bases and 8 bases respectively, with 13 bases between them. CDR1 DFQATT and CDR2 SNEGSKA come from the germline V gene (reference sequence). CDR3 length: 12 residues. CDR3 sequence (DNA): TGCAGTGCTAGTATTGGGGTGTCCGGCTACACCTTC. It specifies CSASIGVSGYTF.

Of note for this clonotype: A read error may explain this, as a much larger clone is one base away. The chain has TRBV6-5 and TRBJ2-3, with 8 bases aligning to TRBD2. The CDR3 runs 15 residues. Germline CDR1 and CDR2: MNHEY and SVGAGI. CDR3 coding DNA: TGTGCCAGCAGGTTACGGGGGGGTTCCACAGATGCGCAGTATTTT. It translates to CASRLRGGSTDAQYF.

The V call is TRBV5-1, the J call TRBJ2-5; D possibly corresponds to TRBD1 (5 bases). The CDR3 covers 15 residues. The germline CDR1 and CDR2 sequences are SGHRS and YFSETQ. The V end was cut by 0 bases, the J end by 5 bases, with 14 bases between. The CDR3 loop is CASSLASGLNETQYF. CDR3 nucleotide sequence: TGCGCCAGCAGCTTGGCCTCAGGGCTCAATGAGACCCAGTACTTC.

The chain couples TRBV5-6 to TRBJ2-3, with a weak D call TRBD1 (6 bases). V lost 1 base to trimming and J lost 11 bases, with 17 bases between them. This CDR3 contains 14 residues. CDR1 and CDR2 from the germline V gene are SGHDT and YYEEEE. In nucleotides, the CDR3 is TGTGCCAGCAGCTTGAAAGCAGGGGTGAATGAGCAGTATTTT. Protein product: CASSLKAGVNEQYF.

This clonotype appeared many times. The genes are TRBV11-2 and TRBJ2-1; D gene unclear. This CDR3 is 11 amino acids long. Germline V CDR1 and CDR2: SGHAT, FQNNGV. Trimming removed 2 bases from V and 7 bases from J, with 3 bases in between. DNA for the CDR3: TGTGCCAGCAGCTTAATAAATGAGCAGTTCTTC. Its protein product is CASSLINEQFF.

This clonotype was observed many times. V and J are TRBV5-1 and TRBJ2-1; TRBD2 matches 11 bases. The CDR3 is made up of 18 amino acids. The trim removed 4 bases at V and 2 bases at J, leaving 11 bases unmatched. Germline lookup yields CDR1 SGHRS and CDR2 YFSETQ. In DNA form, the CDR3 reads TGCGCCAGCAGCCAATACCAGACTAGCGGGGAGCCCTACAATGAGCAGTTCTTC. Translated, it gives CASSQYQTSGEPYNEQFF.

A single count supports this clonotype. This clone may be a read error of a much larger clone one base away. This chain connects TRBV5-5 to TRBJ1-4; possible D gene TRBD1, 6 bases. CDR1 and CDR2 from the germline V gene are SGHKS and YYEKEE (reference sequence). This CDR3 spans 14 amino acids. The chain's CDR3 is CASSTQGPSEKLYF. CDR3 coding DNA: TGTGCCAGCAGCACACAGGGACCTAGTGAAAAACTGTATTTT.

This chain connects TRBV2 to TRBJ1-2, with 7 bases aligning to TRBD1. The CDR3 has 13 amino acids. The V gene's germline CDR1 is SNHLY and CDR2 FYNNEI. The V gene end was trimmed by 5 bases and the J gene end by 8 bases; junction bases not matched to a gene: 8. CDR3 loop: CASSILGGAGYTF. In DNA, the CDR3 is TGTGCCAGCAGTATTTTAGGGGGCGCGGGCTACACCTTC.

This sequence joins TRBV7-9 and TRBJ1-3; TRBD1 is a possible D gene (5 bases). V lost 8 bases and J 2 bases, leaving 16 bases between the germline ends. The CDR3 runs to 15 residues. Germline CDR1 is SEHNR and CDR2 is FQNEAQ (reference sequence). The CDR3 loop reads CASLPDRGAGNTIYF. CDR3 DNA sequence: TGTGCCAGCTTACCTGATAGGGGCGCTGGAAACACCATATATTTT.

This clonotype appeared many times. V gene TRBV2 combines with J gene TRBJ2-3; 10 nucleotides line up with TRBD1. This CDR3 spans 15 amino acids. V shed 5 bases, J shed 4 bases, and the junction held 6 bases outside the gene matches. Germline V lookup: CDR1 SNHLY, CDR2 FYNNEI. CDR3 sequence (DNA): TGTGCCAGCAGTCCGGGACAGGGGAGTGCAGATACGCAGTATTTT. Amino acid sequence: CASSPGQGSADTQYF.